This T cell receptor beta chain was captured by sequencing in a study of cytomegalovirus exposure and HLA in healthy donors. Study-wide findings and caveats: Some public TCRs appeared in many individuals, while most sequences were rare.

CDR3 length equals 14 residues. Germline CDR1 reads SGHTA; CDR2 reads FQGNSA. Trimming removed 5 bases at V and 6 bases at J, with 14 bases between. Primers: 60 Vbeta forward and 13 Jbeta reverse. Using immunoSEQ multiplex PCR, the repertoire was profiled, and TCRdb retains in-frame clones only, with some absent. The data hold around 35,000 clones, with 70% to 85% observed a single time. Of note for this clone: Its antigen is still unknown.

Material: PBMCs. This sequence was found in a man aged 25 to 40 in good health and CMV-seronegative. The chain carries TRBV7-2 and TRBJ2-1, with D unresolved. CDR3 nucleotide sequence: TGTGCCAGCAGCCAGCTAGACGGATTCAATGAGCAGTTCTTC. This encodes CASSQLDGFNEQFF.